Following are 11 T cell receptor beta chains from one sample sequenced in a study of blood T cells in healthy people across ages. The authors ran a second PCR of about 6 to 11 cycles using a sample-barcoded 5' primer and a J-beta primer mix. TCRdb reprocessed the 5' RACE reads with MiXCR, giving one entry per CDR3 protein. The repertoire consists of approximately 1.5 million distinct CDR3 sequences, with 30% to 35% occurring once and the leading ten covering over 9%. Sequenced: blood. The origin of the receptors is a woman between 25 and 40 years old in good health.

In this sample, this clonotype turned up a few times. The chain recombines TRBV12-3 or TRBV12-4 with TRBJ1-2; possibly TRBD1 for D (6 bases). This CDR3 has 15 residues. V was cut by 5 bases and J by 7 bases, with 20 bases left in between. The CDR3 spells CASSKRQDLLSGYTF. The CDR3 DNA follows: TGTGCCAGCAGTAAACGACAGGATCTCCTTAGTGGCTACACCTTC.

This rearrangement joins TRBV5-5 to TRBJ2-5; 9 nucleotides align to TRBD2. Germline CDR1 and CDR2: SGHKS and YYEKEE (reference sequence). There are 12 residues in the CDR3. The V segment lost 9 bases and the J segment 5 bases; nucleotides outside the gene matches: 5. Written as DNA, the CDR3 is TGTGCCACTGGGACTAGCTGGGAGACCCAGTACTTC. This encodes CATGTSWETQYF.

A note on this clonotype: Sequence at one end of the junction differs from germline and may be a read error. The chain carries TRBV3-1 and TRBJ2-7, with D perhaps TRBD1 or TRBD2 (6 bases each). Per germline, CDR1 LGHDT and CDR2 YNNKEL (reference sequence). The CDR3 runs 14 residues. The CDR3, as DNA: TGTGCCAGCAGTCAAGGGGGGCGGAGCAACGAGCAGTACTTC. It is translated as CASSQGGRSNEQYF.

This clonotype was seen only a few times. CDR3 bases: TGTGCCAGCAATCTAGCGGGAGTAGCAGATACGCAGTATTTT. This gives the protein CASNLAGVADTQYF. V and J are TRBV2 and TRBJ2-3, with 10 positions matching TRBD2. Germline V gives CDR1 SNHLY, CDR2 FYNNEI. Trimming took 7 bases from V and 4 from J; bases not matched to a gene: 5. There are 14 residues in the CDR3.

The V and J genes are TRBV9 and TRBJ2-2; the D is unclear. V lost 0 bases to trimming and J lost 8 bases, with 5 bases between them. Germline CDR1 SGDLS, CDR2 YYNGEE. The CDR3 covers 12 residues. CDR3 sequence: CASSVAGGELFF. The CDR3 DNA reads TGTGCCAGCAGCGTAGCCGGAGGGGAGCTGTTTTTT. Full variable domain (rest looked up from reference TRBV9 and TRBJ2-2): DSGVTQTPKHLITATGQRVTLRCSPRSGDLSVYWYQQSLDQGLQFLIQYYNGEERAKGNILERFSAQQFPDLHSELNLSSLELGDSALYFCASSVAGGELFFGEGSRLTVL.

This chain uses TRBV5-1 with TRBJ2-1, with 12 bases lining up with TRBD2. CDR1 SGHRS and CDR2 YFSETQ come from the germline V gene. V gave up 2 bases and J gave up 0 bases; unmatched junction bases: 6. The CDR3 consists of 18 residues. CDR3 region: CASSFGTSGLSSYNEQFF. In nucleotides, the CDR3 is TGCGCCAGCAGCTTCGGGACTAGCGGGTTGAGCTCCTACAATGAGCAGTTCTTC.

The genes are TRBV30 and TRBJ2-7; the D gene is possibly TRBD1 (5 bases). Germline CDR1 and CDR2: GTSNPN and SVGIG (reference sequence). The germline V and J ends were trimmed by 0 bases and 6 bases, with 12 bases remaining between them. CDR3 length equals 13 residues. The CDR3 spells CAWSVRRGREQYF. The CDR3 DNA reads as TGTGCCTGGAGTGTACGTAGGGGCCGCGAGCAGTACTTC.

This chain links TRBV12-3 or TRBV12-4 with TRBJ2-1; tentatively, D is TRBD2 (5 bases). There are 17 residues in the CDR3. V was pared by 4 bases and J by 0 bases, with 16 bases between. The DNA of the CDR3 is TGTGCCAGCAGTTCCTTGGGCGATGGGAGCTCCTACAATGAGCAGTTCTTC. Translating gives CASSSLGDGSSYNEQFF.

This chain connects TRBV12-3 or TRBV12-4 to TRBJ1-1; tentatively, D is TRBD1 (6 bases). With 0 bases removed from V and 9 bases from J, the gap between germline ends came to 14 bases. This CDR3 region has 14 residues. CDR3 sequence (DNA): TGTGCCAGCAGTTTAGCGGGGGGCCAGCCGAAAGCTTTCTTT. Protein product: CASSLAGGQPKAFF.

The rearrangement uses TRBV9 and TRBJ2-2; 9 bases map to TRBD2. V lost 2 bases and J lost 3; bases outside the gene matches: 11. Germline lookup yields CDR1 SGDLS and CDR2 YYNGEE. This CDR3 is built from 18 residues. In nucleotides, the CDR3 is TGTGCCAGCAGCGTTCCCCGGATAGCGGGAGCTGACACCGGGGAGCTGTTTTTT. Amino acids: CASSVPRIAGADTGELFF.

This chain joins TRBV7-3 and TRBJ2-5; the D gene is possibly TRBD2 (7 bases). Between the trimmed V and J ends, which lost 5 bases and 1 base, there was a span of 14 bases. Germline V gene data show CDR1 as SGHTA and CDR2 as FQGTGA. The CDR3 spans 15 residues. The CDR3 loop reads CASSPKGGPQETQYF. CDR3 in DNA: TGTGCCAGCAGCCCTAAGGGGGGGCCCCAAGAGACCCAGTACTTC.